This T cell receptor beta chain was found in a study of molecular identifiers for immune sequencing clone quantification. Whole-study context: Replicate experiments divided RNA from around 20,000 or 100,000 naive CD8 cells into five parts and sequenced four. Study-level results: Jurkat TCR RNA from one cell was spiked into 1 million or so naive cells, and it was reportedly detectable there.

A CD8+CD4-CCR7+CD45RA+ phenotype served as the sorting definition for naive CD8 T cells. TCRdb redid the calling of the PCR reads with MiXCR, one entry per CDR3 protein. Among more than 300,000 distinct CDR3 sequences listed, 20% to 25% were seen once. This clonotype was recorded many times. Its antigen is as yet unknown. Sequenced sample: naive CD8+ T cells from blood, with Jurkat cell RNA spiked in. Subset indicated: FACS-sorted CD8+CD4-CCR7+CD45RA+ naive T cells. The sequence was collected from a human donor in good health. Some libraries in this study had Jurkat cell RNA spiked in.

The CDR3 region is CASSEGQGSGNTIYF. The CDR3 nucleotides are TGTGCCAGCAGCGAGGGGCAGGGCTCTGGAAACACCATATATTTT. This chain uses TRBV9 with TRBJ1-3; perhaps TRBD1 as D (5 bases). This CDR3 region has 15 residues. V shed 3 bases and J shed 0 bases, with 10 bases lying between them. From germline, CDR1 is SGDLS and CDR2 YYNGEE. Looking up the rest from reference TRBV9 and TRBJ1-3 gives the full variable domain: DSGVTQTPKHLITATGQRVTLRCSPRSGDLSVYWYQQSLDQGLQFLIQYYNGEERAKGNILERFSAQQFPDLHSELNLSSLELGDSALYFCASSEGQGSGNTIYFGEGSWLTVV.